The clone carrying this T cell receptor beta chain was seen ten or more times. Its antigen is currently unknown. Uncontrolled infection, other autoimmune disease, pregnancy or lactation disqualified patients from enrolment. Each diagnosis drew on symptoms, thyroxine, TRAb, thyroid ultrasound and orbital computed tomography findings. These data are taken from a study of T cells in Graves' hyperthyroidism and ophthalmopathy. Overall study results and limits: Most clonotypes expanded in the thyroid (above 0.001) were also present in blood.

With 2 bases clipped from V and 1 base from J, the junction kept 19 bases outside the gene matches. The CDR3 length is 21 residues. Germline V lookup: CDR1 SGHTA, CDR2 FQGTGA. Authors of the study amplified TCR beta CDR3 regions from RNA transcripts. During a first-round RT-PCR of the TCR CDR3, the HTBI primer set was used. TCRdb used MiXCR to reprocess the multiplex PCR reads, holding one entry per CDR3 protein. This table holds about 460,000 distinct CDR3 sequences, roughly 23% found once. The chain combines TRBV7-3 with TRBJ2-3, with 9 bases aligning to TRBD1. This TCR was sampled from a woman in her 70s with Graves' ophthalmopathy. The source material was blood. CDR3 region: CASSLAPLWAAGQGGTDTQYF. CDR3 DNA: TGTGCCAGCAGCTTAGCCCCCCTGTGGGCCGCGGGACAGGGCGGCACAGATACGCAGTATTTT.